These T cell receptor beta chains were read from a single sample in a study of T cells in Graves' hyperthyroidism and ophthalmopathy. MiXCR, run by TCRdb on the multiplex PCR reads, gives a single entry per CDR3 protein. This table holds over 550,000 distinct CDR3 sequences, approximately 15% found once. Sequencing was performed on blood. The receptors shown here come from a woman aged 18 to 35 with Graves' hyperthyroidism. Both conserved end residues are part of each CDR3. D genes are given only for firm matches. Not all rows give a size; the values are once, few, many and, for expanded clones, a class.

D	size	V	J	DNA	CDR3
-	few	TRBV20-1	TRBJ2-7	TGCAGTGCTAGTTGGATGGGCGAGCAGTACTTC	CSASWMGEQYF
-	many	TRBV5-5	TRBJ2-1	TGTGCCAGCAGCTTGGACAGTGCCACCTACAATGAGCAGTTCTTC	CASSLDSATYNEQFF
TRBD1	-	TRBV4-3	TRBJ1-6	TGCGCCAGCAGCCAAACACCGGGACAGGGTTATTCACCCCTCCACTTT	CASSQTPGQGYSPLHF
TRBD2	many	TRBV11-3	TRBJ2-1	TGTGCCAGCAGCTTAGGCAGCGGGGGGGCCGGGAATGAGCAGTTCTTC	CASSLGSGGAGNEQFF
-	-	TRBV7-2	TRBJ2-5	TGTGCCAGCAGCTCTCCCGGCTGGGCGACCCAGTACTTC	CASSSPGWATQYF
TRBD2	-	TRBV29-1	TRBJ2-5	TGCAGCGTTGGACTAGCGGAGTACCAAGAGACCCAGTACTTC	CSVGLAEYQETQYF
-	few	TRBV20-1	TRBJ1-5	TGCAGTGCTAGATCGGGGGCTCGTCAGCCCCAGCATTTT	CSARSGARQPQHF
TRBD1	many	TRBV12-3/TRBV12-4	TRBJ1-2	TGTGCCAGCAGTACGGGGGACAGTTTTAACTATGGCTACACCTTC	CASSTGDSFNYGYTF
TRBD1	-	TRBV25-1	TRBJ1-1	TGTGCCAGCAGCCTCTCTATGGGCAGGGGGGGCACTGAAGCTTTCTTT	CASSLSMGRGGTEAFF
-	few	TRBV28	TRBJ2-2	TGTGCCAGCGGGAGCCCGAACACCGGGGAGCTGTTTTTT	CASGSPNTGELFF
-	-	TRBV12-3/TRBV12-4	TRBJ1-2	TGTGCCAGCACCATAAAGGGGAACTATGGCTACACCTTC	CASTIKGNYGYTF
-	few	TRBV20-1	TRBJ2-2	TGCAGTAAACAGGGTTACACCGGGGAGCTGTTTTTT	CSKQGYTGELFF
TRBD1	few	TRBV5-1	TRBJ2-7	TGCGCCAGCAGTTCGCAGGGGGATTACGAGCAGTACTTC	CASSSQGDYEQYF
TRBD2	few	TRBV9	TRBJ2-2	TGTGCCAGCAGCGTGGGGACTATTACGAACACCGGGGAGCTGTTTTTT	CASSVGTITNTGELFF
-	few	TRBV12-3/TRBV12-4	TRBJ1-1	TGTGCCAGCAGTTTTAACAGAGAAGCTTTCTTT	CASSFNREAFF
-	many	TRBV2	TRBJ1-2	TGTGCCAGCAGTGTAGGGGAAGGCTACACCTTC	CASSVGEGYTF
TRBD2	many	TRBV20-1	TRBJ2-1	TGCAGTGCTAGAGTGGCCCTACTTAGCGGGAGATACAATGAGCAGTTCTTC	CSARVALLSGRYNEQFF
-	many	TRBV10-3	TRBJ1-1	TGTGCCACCAGGAGGGAGGTGGGGAACACTGAAGCTTTCTTT	CATRREVGNTEAFF
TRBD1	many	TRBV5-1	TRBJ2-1	TGCGCCAGCAGCTTGGTAGGGGGCCATGAGCAGTTCTTC	CASSLVGGHEQFF
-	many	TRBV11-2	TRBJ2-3	TGTGCCAGCAGCTTGTTTTCGGATACGCAGTATTTT	CASSLFSDTQYF
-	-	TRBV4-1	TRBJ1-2	TGCGCCAGCAGCCAAGATGGAGGTGCTGGAGGCTACACCTTC	CASSQDGGAGGYTF
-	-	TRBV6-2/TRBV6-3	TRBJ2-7	TGTGCCAGCAGGCCGGACTTCTCCTACGAGCAGTACTTC	CASRPDFSYEQYF
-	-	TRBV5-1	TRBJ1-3	TGCGCCAGCAGCCAAAATCCGCAGGCGAGCTCTGGAAACACCATATATTTT	CASSQNPQASSGNTIYF
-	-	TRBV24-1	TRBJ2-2	TGTGCCACCAGTGATCAAACTAGAGCCGGGGAGCTGTTTTTT	CATSDQTRAGELFF
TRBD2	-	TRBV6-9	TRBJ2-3	TGTGCCAGCAGTTCTGGAGCGGGGGGAGTCACAGATACGCAGTATTTT	CASSSGAGGVTDTQYF
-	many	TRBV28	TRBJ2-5	TGTGCCAGCGGAAAAGAGACCCAGTACTTC	CASGKETQYF
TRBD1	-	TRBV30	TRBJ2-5	TGTGCCTGGGACCCGGGGACAGTTCAAGAGACCCAGTACTTC	CAWDPGTVQETQYF
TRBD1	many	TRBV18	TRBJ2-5	TGTGCCAGCAGCCGGGACAGCCAAGAGACCCAGTACTTC	CASSRDSQETQYF
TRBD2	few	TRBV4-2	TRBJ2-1	TGTGCCAGCAGCCAAGAAGTCCTAGCGGGAGAAAAGTTTAGGGAGCAGTTCTTC	CASSQEVLAGEKFREQFF
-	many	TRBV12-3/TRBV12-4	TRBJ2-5	TGTGCCAGCAGTTTCTCACTAGCCGAAACCGTCACAGAGACCCAGTACTTC	CASSFSLAETVTETQYF
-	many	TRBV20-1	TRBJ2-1	TGCAGTGCTAGAGGGATCTGGACTGAGAACGACAATGAGCAGTTCTTC	CSARGIWTENDNEQFF
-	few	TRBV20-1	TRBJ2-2	TGCAGTGCTCCCCAAACCGGGGAGCTGTTTTTT	CSAPQTGELFF
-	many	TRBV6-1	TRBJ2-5	TGTGCCAGCAGTCCCGGGACTACCAGGGGAGAGACCCAGTACTTC	CASSPGTTRGETQYF
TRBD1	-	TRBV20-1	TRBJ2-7	TGCAGGATAGAGGCCGGGACAGGGGACTACGAGCAGTACTTC	CRIEAGTGDYEQYF
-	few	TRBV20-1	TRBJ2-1	TGCAGTGCTAGAGCCCCGGGGCGGGGACACTACTACAATGAGCAGTTCTTC	CSARAPGRGHYYNEQFF
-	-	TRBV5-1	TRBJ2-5	TGCGCCAGCAGCTATATCAGGGGAGAGACCCAGTACTTC	CASSYIRGETQYF
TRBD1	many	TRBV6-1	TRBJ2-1	TGTGCCAGCAGTTACCAGGGACAGTACGTCTACAATGAGCAGTTCTTC	CASSYQGQYVYNEQFF
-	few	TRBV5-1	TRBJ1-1	TGCGCCAGCAGGTCAGCAGGCGCAGGGGAAGCTTTCTTT	CASRSAGAGEAFF
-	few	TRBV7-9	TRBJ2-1	TGTGCCAGCAGCCGAGGACGGGACCCCAATGAGCAGTTCTTC	CASSRGRDPNEQFF
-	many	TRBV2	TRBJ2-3	TGTGCCAGCACGGGGGCGGGAGCCTCTGATACGCAGTATTTT	CASTGAGASDTQYF